This T cell receptor beta chain emerged from a study of T cells in Graves' hyperthyroidism and ophthalmopathy. Stable Graves' hyperthyroidism meant no ophthalmopathy progression within 18 months. Trimming took off 4 bases at V and 6 bases at J, with 22 bases between the two ends. The CDR3 has 16 amino acids. CDR1 and CDR2 from the germline V gene are MDHEN and SYDVKM. TCR beta CDR3 regions were amplified from RNA. First-round RT-PCR targeting the TCR CDR3 was performed with the HTBI primer set. MiXCR was run by TCRdb on the multiplex PCR reads, yielding one entry per CDR3 protein. Here the sample spans around 340,000 distinct CDR3 sequences, 11% to 15% being singletons.

The V call is TRBV28, the J call TRBJ2-7; tentatively, D is TRBD1 or TRBD2 (6 bases each). Material for sequencing was blood. The receptor was derived from a woman in her twenties or thirties with Graves' hyperthyroidism. CDR3 DNA: TGTGCCAGCAGTTCACCGGGGGCCGCGACGGGTACCGAGCAGTACTTC. Translated, it gives CASSSPGAATGTEQYF.